This T cell receptor (beta chain) was observed in a study of spatial heterogeneity in lung cancer. A single record per CDR3 protein comes from TCRdb applying MiXCR to the 5' RACE reads. The sample shows about 52,000 distinct CDR3 sequences, 7.4% of them seen only once. Germline CDR1 MNHNS, CDR2 SASEGT. Trimming left V 5 bases short and J 4 bases short, with 11 bases between. The CDR3 runs to 13 residues. This clonotype was detected many times. As for time point: blood at routine non-recurrence follow-up after resection. Whole RNA was taken from tumor, nontumor lung or frozen PBMC; it was then sequenced unsorted.

The sequence was obtained from a female donor with early-stage non-small cell lung cancer. The sequences come from PBMCs, collected at follow-up. The V call is TRBV6-1, the J call TRBJ2-5; D ambiguous. The DNA for the CDR3 is TGTGCCAGCAGTCCCCGGCAAGGAGAGACCCAGTACTTC. As protein: CASSPRQGETQYF.